The clone carrying this T cell receptor beta chain was recorded only once. Its specificity is not known. The CDR3 extends over 15 amino acids. The V gene's germline CDR1 is SGHNT and CDR2 YYREEE (reference sequence). The V and J ends lost 2 bases and 1 base respectively, with 9 bases between them. TCRdb keeps only in-frame clones here, not all; method: immunoSEQ multiplex PCR. The data hold about 73,000 clones, with 90% observed a single time. The source of the sample is a study of graft-versus-host responses after intestinal transplantation. Study-wide context: Multivisceral, liver-intestinal, or isolated intestinal transplants were performed in recipients. Recipients were all induced with anti-thymocyte globulin, then given tacrolimus and steroids for roughly 3 years. Findings and limits, study-wide: Association was observed between peak circulating GvH clone levels and early post-transplant HvG declines.

The sample in question was unstimulated CD8+ T cells sorted from spleen or lymph node cells, obtained before transplant. The source is a human donor who was the organ donor for an intestinal transplant. The chain joins TRBV5-4 to TRBJ2-2; no firm D call. In DNA, the CDR3 is TGTGCCAGCAGCTTCACGGGTCAGAACACCGGGGAGCTGTTTTTT. Protein sequence: CASSFTGQNTGELFF. Drawing the rest from reference TRBV5-4 and TRBJ2-2, the complete variable domain is ETGVTQSPTHLIKTRGQQVTLRCSSQSGHNTVSWYQQALGQGPQFIFQYYREEENGRGNFPPRFSGLQFPNYSSELNVNALELDDSALYLCASSFTGQNTGELFFGEGSRLTVL.